The rows below give T cell receptor beta chains drawn from one sample of a study of T cell responses to AZD1222 COVID-19 vaccine. Libraries were prepared by immunoSEQ multiplex PCR; TCRdb keeps only in-frame clonotypes and omits some of them. The profile shows fewer than 140,000 clones, roughly nine tenths of them singletons. Sequenced material: peripheral blood, taken on day 0 of AZD1222 vaccination. The source of these receptors is an adult in good health. The CDR3 runs from the conserved cysteine through the conserved F or W. A D gene is named only where the DNA matches it firmly. Not all rows give a size; the values are once, few, many and, for expanded clones, a class.

d_gene,v_gene,j_gene,abundance,CDR3aa,CDR3nt
-,TRBV21-1,TRBJ2-1,-,CASSKPSGSYNEQFF,TGTGCCAGCAGCAAACCTAGCGGCTCCTACAATGAGCAGTTCTTC
-,TRBV29-1,TRBJ2-3,-,CSGGAGNTDTQYF,TGCAGCGGGGGGGCAGGGAACACAGATACGCAGTATTTT
TRBD2,TRBV7-9,TRBJ2-5,-,CASTPGGGSETQYF,TGTGCCAGCACCCCGGGCGGGGGGTCGGAGACCCAGTACTTC
TRBD2,TRBV28,TRBJ2-7,once,CASSKHGRVYEQYF,TGTGCCAGCAGTAAGCACGGGAGGGTCTACGAGCAGTACTTC
-,TRBV7-2,TRBJ1-4,-,CASSLTEKLFF,TGTGCCAGCAGCTTAACGGAAAAACTGTTTTTT
TRBD1,TRBV27,TRBJ1-5,-,CASSFQGDQPQHF,TGTGCCAGCAGTTTCCAGGGGGATCAGCCCCAGCATTTT
-,TRBV27,TRBJ2-1,-,CASTRFLGEVNEQFF,TGTGCCAGCACCCGGTTCCTAGGCGAGGTCAATGAGCAGTTCTTC
-,TRBV4-3,TRBJ1-1,-,CASSQAEGLGGFTEAFF,TGCGCCAGCAGCCAAGCGGAGGGGCTTGGGGGGTTTACTGAAGCTTTCTTT
TRBD2,TRBV27,TRBJ2-1,once,CASTLAGGANEQFF,TGTGCCAGCACCTTAGCGGGAGGGGCTAATGAGCAGTTCTTC
TRBD1,TRBV4-1,TRBJ2-7,-,CARRRPGTGVYEQYF,TGCGCCCGCCGCCGTCCCGGGACAGGAGTCTACGAGCAGTACTTC
-,TRBV19,TRBJ1-5,-,CASSEIYQPQHF,TGTGCCAGTAGCGAGATTTATCAGCCCCAGCATTTT
TRBD2,TRBV18,TRBJ2-3,-,CASSPREGVPDTQYF,TGTGCCAGCTCACCACGGGAGGGAGTCCCAGATACGCAGTATTTT
-,TRBV7-3,TRBJ1-1,-,CASSTDQNTEAFF,TGTGCCAGCAGCACCGACCAGAACACTGAAGCTTTCTTT
TRBD2,TRBV4-1,TRBJ2-1,-,CASSRGVGGRAILNEQFF,TGCGCCAGCAGCCGAGGAGTCGGCGGGAGGGCCATCCTGAATGAGCAGTTCTTC
TRBD2,TRBV7-6,TRBJ2-2,once,CASSLGTSGPNTGELFF,TGTGCCAGCAGCTTAGGGACTAGCGGTCCGAACACCGGGGAGCTGTTTTTT
-,TRBV7-3,TRBJ1-1,-,CASSRWVKNTEAFF,TGTGCCAGCAGCCGATGGGTGAAAAACACTGAAGCTTTCTTT
TRBD2,TRBV7-2,TRBJ2-7,few,CASSDQTSGGYEQYF,TGTGCCAGCAGCGACCAGACTAGCGGGGGCTACGAGCAGTACTTC
-,TRBV2,TRBJ1-6,-,CASSPQGIYNSPLHF,TGTGCCAGCAGCCCCCAGGGCATCTATAATTCACCCCTCCACTTT
-,TRBV6-5,TRBJ2-3,-,CASSYQESDTQYF,TGTGCCAGCAGTTACCAGGAATCAGATACGCAGTATTTT
-,TRBV18,TRBJ1-4,-,CASSPGHLSEKLFF,TGTGCCAGCTCACCAGGTCATTTATCGGAAAAACTGTTTTTT
TRBD2,TRBV7-2,TRBJ2-1,once,CASSFPGLAGVNEQFF,TGTGCCAGCAGCTTCCCTGGACTAGCGGGAGTAAATGAGCAGTTCTTC
TRBD2,TRBV5-5,TRBJ2-5,few,CASSQLASQETQYF,TGTGCCAGCAGCCAACTAGCGAGCCAAGAGACCCAGTACTTC
-,TRBV12-3/TRBV12-4,TRBJ2-5,-,CASTLLAEETQYF,TGTGCCAGCACCCTTTTGGCGGAAGAGACCCAGTACTTC
-,TRBV7-8,TRBJ1-5,-,CASSLGSAQPQHF,TGTGCCAGCAGCTTAGGGAGCGCCCAGCCCCAGCATTTT
TRBD1,TRBV5-6,TRBJ1-4,-,CASSPTGGAGEKLFF,TGTGCCAGCAGCCCGACAGGGGGCGCAGGTGAAAAACTGTTTTTT
-,TRBV21-1,TRBJ2-1,-,CASSPPPGYLNNEQFF,TGTGCCAGCAGCCCCCCCCCGGGGTACTTAAACAATGAGCAGTTCTTC
-,TRBV6-5,TRBJ1-1,-,CASSSWTGMHTEAFF,TGTGCCAGCAGTTCCTGGACCGGGATGCACACTGAAGCTTTCTTT
-,TRBV11-2,TRBJ2-3,-,CASSLTDTQYF,TGTGCCAGCAGCTTAACAGATACGCAGTATTTT
TRBD1,TRBV5-1,TRBJ1-3,once,CASSSGTVGNTIYF,TGCGCCAGCAGCTCAGGGACAGTTGGAAACACCATATATTTT
-,TRBV18,TRBJ1-3,-,CAGSPEVTGNTIYF,TGTGCCGGCTCACCAGAGGTGACCGGAAACACCATATATTTT
TRBD1,TRBV19,TRBJ1-2,-,CASSRQGSSYGYTF,TGTGCCAGTAGTAGACAGGGATCCAGCTATGGCTACACCTTC
-,TRBV21-1,TRBJ2-2,-,CASSKGCSGRASGELFF,TGTGCCAGCAGCAAAGGTTGTAGCGGGAGGGCCTCCGGGGAGCTGTTTTTT
-,TRBV24-1,TRBJ1-2,once,CATSEKTGYGYTF,TGTGCCACCAGTGAAAAGACAGGCTATGGCTACACCTTC
-,TRBV19,TRBJ2-3,-,CASSLGAGDTQYF,TGTGCCAGTAGCCTGGGCGCGGGGGATACGCAGTATTTT
-,TRBV6-5,TRBJ1-1,-,CASTWGGRTTEAFF,TGTGCCAGCACCTGGGGCGGGCGGACCACTGAAGCTTTCTTT
-,TRBV12-5,TRBJ2-5,once,CASGTGLSQETQYF,TGTGCTAGTGGCACGGGACTCTCGCAAGAGACCCAGTACTTC
-,TRBV27,TRBJ1-3,-,CASSLDGFGNTIYF,TGTGCCAGCAGCTTAGACGGATTTGGAAACACCATATATTTT
-,TRBV7-9,TRBJ1-1,-,CASSQRGTTLGARTEAFF,TGTGCCAGCAGCCAACGCGGGACCACCTTGGGGGCACGCACTGAAGCTTTCTTT
-,TRBV6-5,TRBJ2-2,-,CASSWEELGSGELFF,TGTGCCAGCAGTTGGGAGGAACTCGGGTCCGGGGAGCTGTTTTTT
-,TRBV27,TRBJ1-1,-,CASKPLQGGNTEAFF,TGTGCCAGCAAACCACTACAGGGAGGTAATACTGAAGCTTTCTTT
TRBD2,TRBV3-1/TRBV3-2,TRBJ2-1,-,CASSQGSGTYNEQFF,TGTGCCAGCAGCCAAGGGAGCGGGACCTACAATGAGCAGTTCTTC
-,TRBV5-1,TRBJ2-3,-,CASSLMDNTDTQYF,TGCGCCAGCAGCTTGATGGACAACACAGATACGCAGTATTTT
-,TRBV19,TRBJ2-7,-,CASSLAQGPYEQYF,TGTGCCAGTAGCCTGGCACAGGGTCCCTACGAGCAGTACTTC
-,TRBV6-6,TRBJ2-5,-,CASSPPGGRRRAQETQYF,TGTGCCAGCAGTCCCCCTGGGGGGCGGCGCAGGGCCCAAGAGACCCAGTACTTC
-,TRBV18,TRBJ2-1,few,CASSPGNTAYNEQFF,TGTGCCAGCTCACCGGGCAATACAGCCTACAATGAGCAGTTCTTC
-,TRBV20-1,TRBJ2-1,-,CSGASYNEQFF,TGCAGTGGAGCCTCCTACAATGAGCAGTTCTTC
TRBD2,TRBV6-5,TRBJ2-3,-,CASSYSGVGTDTQYF,TGTGCCAGCAGCTATAGCGGGGTGGGGACAGATACGCAGTATTTT
-,TRBV20-1,TRBJ1-2,-,CSASEAGGANYGYTF,TGCAGTGCTAGTGAGGCTGGAGGGGCGAACTATGGCTACACCTTC
-,TRBV18,TRBJ1-2,-,CASSPDRQVRYGYTF,TGTGCCAGCTCACCGGACAGACAAGTTCGATATGGCTACACCTTC
-,TRBV7-9,TRBJ1-1,-,CASSLVPSQAFEAFF,TGTGCCAGCAGCTTAGTACCCTCACAGGCGTTTGAAGCTTTCTTT
TRBD2,TRBV10-3,TRBJ2-1,-,CAISAGTSGGNEQFF,TGTGCCATCAGTGCCGGGACTAGCGGGGGGAATGAGCAGTTCTTC
-,TRBV7-2,TRBJ1-3,-,CASSLDRFSGNTIYF,TGTGCCAGCAGCTTAGACAGATTCTCTGGAAACACCATATATTTT
-,TRBV27,TRBJ1-1,-,CASSLDGNTEAFF,TGTGCCAGCAGTCTCGACGGGAACACTGAAGCTTTCTTT
-,TRBV9,TRBJ1-1,-,CASSVIYGGYTEAFF,TGTGCCAGCAGCGTAATCTATGGCGGTTACACTGAAGCTTTCTTT
-,TRBV11-2,TRBJ1-2,-,CASSLDSGGPTGYTF,TGTGCCAGCAGCTTAGATTCAGGTGGGCCTACGGGCTACACCTTC
TRBD2,TRBV19,TRBJ2-7,-,CASSSTSGNYEQYF,TGTGCCAGTAGTTCGACTAGCGGGAACTACGAGCAGTACTTC
-,TRBV7-9,TRBJ2-1,-,CASSSAQRTNEQFF,TGTGCCAGCAGCTCGGCACAGCGGACTAATGAGCAGTTCTTC
-,TRBV7-9,TRBJ2-5,-,CASSLVRQLQETQYF,TGTGCCAGCAGCTTAGTAAGACAGCTCCAAGAGACCCAGTACTTC
-,TRBV11-1,TRBJ1-1,once,CASSSDRIWEAFF,TGTGCCAGCAGCTCCGACAGGATTTGGGAGGCTTTCTTT
-,TRBV20-1,TRBJ1-5,-,CSASLGQFNQPQHF,TGCAGTGCTAGTTTAGGACAGTTTAATCAGCCCCAGCATTTT